This T cell receptor (beta chain) was sequenced during a study of T cell responses to AZD1222 COVID-19 vaccine. Study results and limitations: Repertoire samples came only from after the peak T cell response. Mapped onto spike, vaccine-associated CD4 TCRs spanned it and were dominant at 160-218 and 743-854.

Only in-frame clones appear in the TCRdb table, and some are missing; sequencing was by immunoSEQ multiplex PCR. The sample lists 100,000 to 120,000 clones, around 90% occurring once. Doses given second, at about 4 or about 12 weeks, were pooled. The germline V gene encodes CDR1 SGDLS and CDR2 YYNGEE. The CDR3 has 15 residues. The ends were cut back, 4 bases at V and 0 bases at J, with 8 bases in the middle. On this clone itself: Its antigen is not identified.

The sequence came from an adult who received the AZD1222 COVID-19 vaccine. This material consisted of peripheral blood, taken 28 days after the second AZD1222 dose. J is TRBJ1-6 and V is TRBV9; D gene unclear. CDR3 sequence (DNA): TGTGCCAGCAGCCTAGGGAGCTCCTATAATTCACCCCTCCACTTT. Its protein is CASSLGSSYNSPLHF.